These 2 T cell receptor beta chains came from one sample sequenced in a study of glioma-infiltrating T cells. Amplification of TCR alpha and beta CDR3 regions from RNA used iRepertoire nested multiplex PCR. TCRdb re-analysed the multiplex PCR reads in MiXCR, keeping a single row per CDR3 protein. The repertoire holds about 4,900 distinct CDR3 sequences, roughly a third seen once, with under 8% in the top ten. Sequencing used glioma tissue, nonneoplastic brain tissue, or PBMCs (not recorded which). Receptor source: a human donor with low-grade glioma or glioblastoma, undergoing nonglioma brain surgery, or in good health (not recorded which).

The chain has TRBV9 and TRBJ2-2; 13 positions agree with TRBD2. CDR1 SGDLS and CDR2 YYNGEE come from the germline V gene. J gave up 8 bases and V 4 bases, and 11 bases lay outside the gene matches. This CDR3 is 17 amino acids long. The CDR3 is CASSPHPGLAGIGELFF. CDR3 coding DNA: TGTGCCAGCAGCCCTCACCCGGGACTAGCGGGGATAGGGGAGCTGTTTTTT.

The chain carries TRBV5-6 and TRBJ1-6; tentative D call: TRBD1 (5 bases). Germline lookup yields CDR1 SGHDT and CDR2 YYEEEE. CDR3 length: 15 residues. The V gene lost 1 base and the J gene lost 6 bases, with 11 bases spanning the gap. The CDR3 DNA reads as TGTGCCAGCAGCTTGAGGGGTTCTGCTAATTCACCCCTCCACTTT. Its translation: CASSLRGSANSPLHF.